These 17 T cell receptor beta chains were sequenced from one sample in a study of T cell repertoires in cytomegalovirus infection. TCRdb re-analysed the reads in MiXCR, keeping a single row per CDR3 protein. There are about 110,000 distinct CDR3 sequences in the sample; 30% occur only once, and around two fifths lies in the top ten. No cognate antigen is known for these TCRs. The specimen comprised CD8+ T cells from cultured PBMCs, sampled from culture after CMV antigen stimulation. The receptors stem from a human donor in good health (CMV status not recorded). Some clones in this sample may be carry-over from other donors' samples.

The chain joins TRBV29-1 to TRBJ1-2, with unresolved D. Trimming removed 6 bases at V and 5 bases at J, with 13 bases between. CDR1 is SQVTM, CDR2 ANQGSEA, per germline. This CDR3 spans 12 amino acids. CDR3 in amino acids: CSVPDGLYGYTF. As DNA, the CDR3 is TGCAGCGTCCCCGACGGATTATATGGCTACACCTTC.

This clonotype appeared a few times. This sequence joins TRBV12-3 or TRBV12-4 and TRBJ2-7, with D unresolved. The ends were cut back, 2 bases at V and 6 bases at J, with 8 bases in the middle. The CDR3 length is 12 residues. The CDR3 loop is CASSLSVLEQYF. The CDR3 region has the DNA TGTGCCAGCAGTTTATCTGTACTCGAGCAGTACTTC.

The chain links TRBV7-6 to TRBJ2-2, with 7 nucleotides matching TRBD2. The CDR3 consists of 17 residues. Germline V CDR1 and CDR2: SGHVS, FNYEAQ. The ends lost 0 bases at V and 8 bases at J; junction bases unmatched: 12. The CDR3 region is CASSLAPSGEGLGELFF. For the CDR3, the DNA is TGTGCCAGCAGCTTAGCGCCTAGCGGTGAGGGGTTGGGGGAGCTGTTTTTT.

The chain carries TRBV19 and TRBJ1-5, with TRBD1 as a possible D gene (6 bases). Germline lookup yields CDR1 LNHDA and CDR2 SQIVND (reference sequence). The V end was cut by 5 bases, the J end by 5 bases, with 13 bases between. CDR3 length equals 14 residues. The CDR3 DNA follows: TGTGCCAGTAGTGTTGGGACACGAGATCAGCCCCAGCATTTT. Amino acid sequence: CASSVGTRDQPQHF.

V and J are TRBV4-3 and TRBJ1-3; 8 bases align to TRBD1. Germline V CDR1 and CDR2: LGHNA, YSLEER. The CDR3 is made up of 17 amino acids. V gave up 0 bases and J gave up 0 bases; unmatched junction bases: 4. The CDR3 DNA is TGCGCCAGCAGCCAAGAGTGGGACAGGATCTCTGGAAACACCATATATTTT. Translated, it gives CASSQEWDRISGNTIYF.

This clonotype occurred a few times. Here the CDR3 reads CASSPGGLNTEAFF. CDR3 sequence (DNA): TGTGCCAGCAGTCCCGGGGGGCTGAACACTGAAGCTTTCTTT. The chain employs TRBV27 and TRBJ1-1; a possible D gene is TRBD1 (6 bases). The CDR3 spans 14 residues. CDR1 MNHEY and CDR2 SMNVEV come from the germline V gene (reference sequence). V was shortened by 5 bases and J by 0 bases, with 10 bases between the two germline ends.

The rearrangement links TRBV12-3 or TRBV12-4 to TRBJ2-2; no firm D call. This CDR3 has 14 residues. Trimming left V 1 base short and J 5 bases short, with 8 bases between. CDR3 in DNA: TGTGCCAGCAGTTTAGAGTCGCCGACCGGGGAGCTGTTTTTT. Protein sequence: CASSLESPTGELFF.

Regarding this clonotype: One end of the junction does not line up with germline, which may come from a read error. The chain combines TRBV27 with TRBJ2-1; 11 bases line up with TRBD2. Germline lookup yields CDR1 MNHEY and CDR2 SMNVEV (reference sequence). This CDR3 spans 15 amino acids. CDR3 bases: TGTGCCAGCAGTTCTGGACTAGCGGGTTACAATAAGCAGTTCTTC. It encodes CASSSGLAGYNKQFF.

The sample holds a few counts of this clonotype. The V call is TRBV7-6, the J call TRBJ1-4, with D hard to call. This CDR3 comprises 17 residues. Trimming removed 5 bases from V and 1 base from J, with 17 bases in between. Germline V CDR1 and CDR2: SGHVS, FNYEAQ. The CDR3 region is CASSPPRASITNEKLFF. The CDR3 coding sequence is TGTGCCAGCAGCCCCCCGAGGGCCTCGATAACTAATGAAAAACTGTTTTTT.

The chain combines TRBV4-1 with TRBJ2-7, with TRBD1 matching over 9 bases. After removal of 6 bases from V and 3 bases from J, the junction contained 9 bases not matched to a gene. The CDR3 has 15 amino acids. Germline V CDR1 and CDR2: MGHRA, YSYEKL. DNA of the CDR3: TGCGCCAGCAGTCGCGGACAGGGGTCCTACTACGAGCAGTACTTC. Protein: CASSRGQGSYYEQYF.

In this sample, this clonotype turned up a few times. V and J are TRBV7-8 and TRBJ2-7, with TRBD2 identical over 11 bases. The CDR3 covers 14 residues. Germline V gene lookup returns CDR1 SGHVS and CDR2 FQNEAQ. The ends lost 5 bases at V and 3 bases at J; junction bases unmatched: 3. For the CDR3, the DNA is TGTGCCAGCAGCCCGGGACTAGCGGTCTACGAGCAGTACTTC. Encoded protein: CASSPGLAVYEQYF.

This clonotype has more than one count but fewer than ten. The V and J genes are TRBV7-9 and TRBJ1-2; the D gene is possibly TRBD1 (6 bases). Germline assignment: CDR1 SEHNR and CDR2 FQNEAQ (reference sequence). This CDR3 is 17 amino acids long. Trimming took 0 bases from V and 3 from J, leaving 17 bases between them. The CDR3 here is CASSLAGATGLYYGYTF. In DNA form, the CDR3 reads TGTGCCAGCAGCTTAGCGGGGGCCACGGGCCTATACTATGGCTACACCTTC.

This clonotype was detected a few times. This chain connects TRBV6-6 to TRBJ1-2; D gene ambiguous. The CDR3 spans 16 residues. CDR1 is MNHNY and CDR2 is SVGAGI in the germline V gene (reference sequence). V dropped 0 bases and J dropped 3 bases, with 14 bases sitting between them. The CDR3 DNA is TGTGCCAGCAGTTACTCGTTACAGACGTCTTACTATGGCTACACCTTC. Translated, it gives CASSYSLQTSYYGYTF.

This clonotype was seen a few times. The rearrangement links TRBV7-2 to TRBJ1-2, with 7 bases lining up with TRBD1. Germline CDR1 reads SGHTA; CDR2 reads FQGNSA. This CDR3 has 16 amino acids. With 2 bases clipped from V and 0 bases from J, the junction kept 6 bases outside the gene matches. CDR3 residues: CASSLQRDSPNYGYTF. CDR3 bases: TGTGCCAGCAGCTTACAACGGGACAGTCCTAACTATGGCTACACCTTC.

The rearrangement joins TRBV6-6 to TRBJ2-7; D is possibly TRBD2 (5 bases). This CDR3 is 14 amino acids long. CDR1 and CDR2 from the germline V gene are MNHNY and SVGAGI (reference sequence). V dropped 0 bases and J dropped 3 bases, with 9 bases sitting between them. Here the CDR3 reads CASSYSASFYEQYF. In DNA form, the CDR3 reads TGTGCCAGCAGTTACTCAGCTAGCTTCTACGAGCAGTACTTC.

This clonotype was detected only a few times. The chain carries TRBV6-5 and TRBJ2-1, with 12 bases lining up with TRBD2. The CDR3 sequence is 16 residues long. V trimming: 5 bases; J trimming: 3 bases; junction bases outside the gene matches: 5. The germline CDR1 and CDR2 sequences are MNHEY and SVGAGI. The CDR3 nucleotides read TGTGCCAGCAGTGTCGGACTAGCGGGGAACTACAATGAGCAGTTCTTC. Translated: CASSVGLAGNYNEQFF.

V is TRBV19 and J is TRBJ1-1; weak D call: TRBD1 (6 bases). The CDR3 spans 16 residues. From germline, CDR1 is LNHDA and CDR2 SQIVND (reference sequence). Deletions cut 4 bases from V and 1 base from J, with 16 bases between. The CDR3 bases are TGTGCCAGTAGTAATCTTGGGACATGGGGGAACACTGAAGCTTTCTTT. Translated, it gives CASSNLGTWGNTEAFF.